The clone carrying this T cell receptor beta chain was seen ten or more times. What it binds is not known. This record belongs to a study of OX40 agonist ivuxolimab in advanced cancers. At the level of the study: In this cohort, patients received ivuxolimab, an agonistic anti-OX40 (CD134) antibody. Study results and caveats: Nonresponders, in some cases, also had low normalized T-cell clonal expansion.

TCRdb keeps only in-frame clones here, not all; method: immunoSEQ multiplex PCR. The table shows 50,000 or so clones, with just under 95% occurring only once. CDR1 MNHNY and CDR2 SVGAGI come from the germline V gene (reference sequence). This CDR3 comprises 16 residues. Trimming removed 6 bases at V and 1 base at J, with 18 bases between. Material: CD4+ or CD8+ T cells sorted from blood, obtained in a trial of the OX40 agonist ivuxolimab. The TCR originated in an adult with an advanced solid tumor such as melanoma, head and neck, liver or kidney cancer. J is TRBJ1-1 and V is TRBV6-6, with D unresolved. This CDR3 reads CASSDDGFRWNTEAFF. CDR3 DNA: TGTGCCAGCAGCGACGACGGCTTTAGGTGGAACACTGAAGCTTTCTTT.